This TCR beta chain was sequenced in a study of T cell responses to AZD1222 COVID-19 vaccine. Study findings and constraints: Every sample of the repertoires postdated the peak T cell response. Per reports, nearly half of all spike-specific TCRs target regions that are unmutated in variants. Donors in the cohort were predominantly white British and more often female, and clonal diversity was possibly underestimated. Elevations in Spike-specific TCR breadth and depth followed administration of two AZD1222 doses.

Trimming cost V 0 bases and J 2 bases, with 8 bases left between them. Germline loops: CDR1 GTSNPN, CDR2 SVGIG (reference sequence). CDR3 length equals 13 residues. Measured with immunoSEQ multiplex PCR; TCRdb has only the in-frame clones, and not every one. This table has roughly 120,000 clones, 70% to 90% appearing once. A remark on this clone: Its specificity is not known.

Sequencing was performed on peripheral blood, taken on day 0 of AZD1222 vaccination. The TCR sequence derives from an adult in good health. The chain carries TRBV30 and TRBJ2-7; D is ambiguous. The CDR3 sequence: CAWSVSVTYEQYF. The CDR3 nucleotides read TGTGCCTGGAGTGTATCGGTTACCTACGAGCAGTACTTC.